Sequencing of this T cell receptor (beta chain) was carried out in a study of memory B cells and T cells in multiple sclerosis. Germline V gives CDR1 MNHEY, CDR2 SVGAGI. This CDR3 is built from 15 residues. Trimming cost V 7 bases and J 2 bases; bases outside gene matches: 5. Sequencing used immunoSEQ multiplex PCR; TCRdb keeps in-frame clones, though not all of them. The data contain about 8,000 clones, about 60% of them singletons. To note about this clone: Its antigen is unidentified.

Study findings and constraints: Normalization was needed because clone-set size differences affected shared clonotype counts.

The source is a human donor with multiple sclerosis. Sequenced sample: memory (CD45RO+) CD8+ T cells from blood. The V call is TRBV6-5, the J call TRBJ2-3; 11 bases match TRBD2. CDR3 sequence (DNA): TGTGCCAGCACTTCGACTAGCGGGGACACAGATACGCAGTATTTT. Its protein is CASTSTSGDTDTQYF.